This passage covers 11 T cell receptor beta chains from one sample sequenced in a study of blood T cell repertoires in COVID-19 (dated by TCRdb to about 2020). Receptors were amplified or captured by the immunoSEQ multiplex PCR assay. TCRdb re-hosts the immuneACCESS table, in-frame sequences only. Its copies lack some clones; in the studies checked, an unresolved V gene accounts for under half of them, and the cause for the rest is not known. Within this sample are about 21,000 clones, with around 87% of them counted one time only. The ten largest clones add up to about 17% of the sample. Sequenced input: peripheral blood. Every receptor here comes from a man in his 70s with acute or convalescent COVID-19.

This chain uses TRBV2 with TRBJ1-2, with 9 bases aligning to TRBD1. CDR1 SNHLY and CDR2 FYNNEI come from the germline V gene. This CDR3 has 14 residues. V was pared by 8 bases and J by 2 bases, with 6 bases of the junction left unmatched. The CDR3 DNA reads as TGTGCCAGCTCATGGGACAGGGACAACTATGGCTACACCTTC. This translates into CASSWDRDNYGYTF.

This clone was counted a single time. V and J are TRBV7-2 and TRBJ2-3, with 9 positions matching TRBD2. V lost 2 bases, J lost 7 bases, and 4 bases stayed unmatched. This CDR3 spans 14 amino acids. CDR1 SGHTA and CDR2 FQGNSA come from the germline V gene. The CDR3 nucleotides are TGTGCCAGCAGCTTAAATCTAGCGGGAAATACGCAGTATTTT. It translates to CASSLNLAGNTQYF. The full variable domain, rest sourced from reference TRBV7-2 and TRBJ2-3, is GAGVSQSPSNKVTEKGKDVELRCDPISGHTALYWYRQSLGQGLEFLIYFQGNSAPDKSGLPSDRFSAERTGGSVSTLTIQRTQQEDSAVYLCASSLNLAGNTQYFGPGTRLTVL.

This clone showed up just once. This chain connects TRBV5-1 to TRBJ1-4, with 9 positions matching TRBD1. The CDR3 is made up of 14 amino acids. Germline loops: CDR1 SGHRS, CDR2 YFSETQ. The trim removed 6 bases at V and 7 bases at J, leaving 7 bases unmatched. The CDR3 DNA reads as TGCGCCAGCACCCTCGGACAGGGGAGTGAAAAACTGTTTTTT. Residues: CASTLGQGSEKLFF.

In DNA form, the CDR3 reads TGTGCCAGCAGTTATGAACAGGGCCGCTCACCCCTCCACTTT. Protein: CASSYEQGRSPLHF. V gene TRBV6-2 or TRBV6-3 combines with J gene TRBJ1-6, with D perhaps TRBD1 (6 bases). The CDR3 has 14 residues. From germline, CDR1 is MNHEY and CDR2 SVGEGT. Trimming removed 3 bases from V and 10 bases from J, with 13 bases in between.

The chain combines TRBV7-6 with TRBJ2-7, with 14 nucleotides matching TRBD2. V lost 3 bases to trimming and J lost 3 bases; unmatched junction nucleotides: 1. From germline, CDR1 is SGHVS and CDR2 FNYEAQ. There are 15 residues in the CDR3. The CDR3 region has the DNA TGTGCCAGCAGCTTCGGACTAGCGGGAGGCTACGAGCAGTACTTC. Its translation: CASSFGLAGGYEQYF.

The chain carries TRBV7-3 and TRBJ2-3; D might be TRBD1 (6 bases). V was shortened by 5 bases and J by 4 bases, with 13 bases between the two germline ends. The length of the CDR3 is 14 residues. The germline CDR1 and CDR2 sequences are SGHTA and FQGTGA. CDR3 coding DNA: TGTGCCAGCAGCCCAAGACAGGTAGCAGATACGCAGTATTTT. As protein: CASSPRQVADTQYF.

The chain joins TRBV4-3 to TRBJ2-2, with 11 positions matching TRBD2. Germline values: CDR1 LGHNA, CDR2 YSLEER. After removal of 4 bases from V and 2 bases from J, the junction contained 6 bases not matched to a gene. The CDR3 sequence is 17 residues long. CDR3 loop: CASSRAGLAVNTGELFF. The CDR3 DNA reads TGCGCCAGCAGCCGAGCGGGACTAGCGGTAAACACCGGGGAGCTGTTTTTT.

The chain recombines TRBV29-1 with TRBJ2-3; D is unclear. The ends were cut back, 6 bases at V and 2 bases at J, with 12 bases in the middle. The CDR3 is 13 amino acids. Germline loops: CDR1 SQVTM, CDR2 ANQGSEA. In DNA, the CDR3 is TGCAGCGTCACTATGACTTCCACAGATACGCAGTATTTT. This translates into CSVTMTSTDTQYF.

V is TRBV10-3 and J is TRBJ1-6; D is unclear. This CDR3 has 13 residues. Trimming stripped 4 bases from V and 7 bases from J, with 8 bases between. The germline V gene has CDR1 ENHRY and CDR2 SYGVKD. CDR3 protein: CAISGGENSPLHF. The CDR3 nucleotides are TGTGCCATCAGTGGGGGAGAAAATTCACCCCTCCACTTT.

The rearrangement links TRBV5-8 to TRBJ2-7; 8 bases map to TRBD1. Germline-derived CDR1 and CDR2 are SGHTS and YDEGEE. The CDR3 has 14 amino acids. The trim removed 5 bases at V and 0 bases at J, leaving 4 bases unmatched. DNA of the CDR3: TGTGCCAGCAGTACCAGGGGGCTCTCCTACGAGCAGTACTTC. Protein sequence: CASSTRGLSYEQYF.

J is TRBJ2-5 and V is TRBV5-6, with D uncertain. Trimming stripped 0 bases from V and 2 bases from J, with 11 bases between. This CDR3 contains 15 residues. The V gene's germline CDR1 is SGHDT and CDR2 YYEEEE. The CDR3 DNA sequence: TGTGCCAGCAGCTTGGTCAGGATGCTTCAAGAGACCCAGTACTTC. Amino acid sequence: CASSLVRMLQETQYF.